This T cell receptor beta chain was sequenced in a study of blood T cell repertoires in COVID-19 (dated by TCRdb to the early 2020s). Background for the entire study: Collaborator samples came from the United States, Italy and Spain and covered acute and convalescent phases of COVID-19. The prospective study material was composed of cDNA or gDNA derived from T cells, B-cell-depleted T cells, or PBMCs. Subjects who had been exposed to COVID-19, were actively infected with it, or had recovered from it provided the deeply sampled blood TCRbeta repertoires that made up the dataset. The repertoires were made available in a free public database intended to serve as a resource for research on the immune response to SARS-CoV-2. Samples came from the ongoing ImmuneRACE study (first 160 participants) plus 1,254 subjects from 6 global collaborators. Nearly every sample came with metadata listing a de-identified subject ID, COVID-19 status, age in years and sex. Where HLA class I and class II types were available, the types were taken from metadata supplied by the sample provider, not from assay-based typing. What the research found in general, with its limitations: The quantity of clinical and demographic metadata differed by source and by participant and was supplied without curation.

TCRbeta CDR3 regions were amplified from genomic DNA using the immunoSEQ Assay, a bias-controlled multiplex PCR. The original methods were these. Nucleated cell counts per sample were estimated from amplification of reference gene primers within the assay. To quantify the absolute abundance of each unique TCRbeta CDR3 rearrangement, sequence reads were collapsed and filtered. For each sample, productive Simpson clonality was calculated as the square root of Simpson's diversity index across productive rearrangements. TCRdb took this table from immuneACCESS and kept in-frame rearrangements with V and J called. Such tables lack part of the clones; where checked against another copy, unresolved V genes explain under half of the gap, and the rest is unexplained. The V and J calls and clone size were taken over from that table, and D and trimming were inferred from the DNA. This sample lists about 120,000 clones; around 90% were detected once. The leading ten clones occupy 3.5% to 4.5% of the sample.

One collaborating source in Seattle enrolled patients while the patients were actively infected and followed the patients over time throughout the course of disease. Whole blood was collected in K2EDTA tubes by collaborating institutions according to the institutions' own protocols. For TCRbeta analysis, collaborator samples were shipped as frozen whole blood, as isolated PBMCs, or as DNA extracted from either sample type. The CDR3 has 13 amino acids, counting the end cysteine and phenylalanine. Only the CDR3 portion is preserved as DNA: 39 bases, with reading frame beginning at the first base. The germline V gene gives CDR1 as LGHNT and CDR2 as FRNRAP. V sheds 4 bases and J sheds 3 bases, leaving 9 bases between their ends. In its sample, this clone was seen once. This receptor's antigen is unknown. Base qualities are not recorded, but no much larger clone differs from it by a single base.

Sequences were obtained from peripheral blood. The rearranged segments are TRBV12-5 and TRBJ2-5; the D gene assignment is ambiguous. This sequence originates from a woman aged 60 to 75 with COVID-19, enrolled during active disease. The bases are TGTGCTAGTGGTTACTGGTCTAAAGAGACCCAGTACTTC. Its translation reads: CASGYWSKETQYF. The reference TRBV12-5 and TRBJ2-5 proteins fill in what lies around the CDR3, so the full variable domain reads DARVTQTPRHKVTEMGQEVTMRCQPILGHNTVFWYRQTMMQGLELLAYFRNRAPLDDSGMPKDRFSAEMPDATLATLKIQPSEPRDSAVYFCASGYWSKETQYFGPGTRLLVL.